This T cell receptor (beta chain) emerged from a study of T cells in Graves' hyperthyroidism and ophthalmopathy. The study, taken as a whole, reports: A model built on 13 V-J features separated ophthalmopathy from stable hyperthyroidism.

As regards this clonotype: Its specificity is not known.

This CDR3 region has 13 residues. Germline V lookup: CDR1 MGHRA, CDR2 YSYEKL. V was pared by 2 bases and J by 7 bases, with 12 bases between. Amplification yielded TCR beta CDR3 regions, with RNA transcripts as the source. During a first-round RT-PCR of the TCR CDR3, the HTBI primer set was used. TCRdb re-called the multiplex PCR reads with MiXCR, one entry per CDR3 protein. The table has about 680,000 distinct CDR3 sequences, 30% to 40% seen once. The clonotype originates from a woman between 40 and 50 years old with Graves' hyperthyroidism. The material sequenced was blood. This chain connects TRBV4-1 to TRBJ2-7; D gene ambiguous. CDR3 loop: CASSQPGSSEQYF. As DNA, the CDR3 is TGCGCCAGCAGCCAACCCGGATCAAGTGAGCAGTACTTC.